This TCR beta chain was observed in a study of shared clonotypes between healthy human individuals. In the case of this clone: No antigen is known for it.

This CDR3 spans 20 amino acids. Study-wide results and caveats: Generally, estimated richness proved larger in naive subsets than it did in memory subsets.

Evenly divided among several immunoSEQ plates was the genomic DNA of each subset. The authors loaded around 220 ng DNA, 25,000 to 30,000 T cell genomes, into sorted-subset replicate PCRs. This table comes from immunoSEQ multiplex PCR, and its TCRdb copy is limited to in-frame clones, with some not included. The sample lists a few million clones, approximately 94% seen once, with about 0.13% in the top ten. Only Caucasian adults living in Nashville, Tennessee made up the donor group. The chain couples TRBV1 to TRBJ2-5; TRBD2, the table's D call, was not compared with the DNA. TRBV1 is deemed a pseudogene. The clonotype was recovered from a man younger than 30 in good health. Input material: naive CD4+ T cells sorted from blood. Subset specified: CD45RA+ positively selected. CDR3 bases: TGCACCAGCAGCTGCAATCGGACTAGCCGCCCCTTTCCCCAACGAGAGACCCAGTACTTC. As protein: CTSSCNRTSRPFPQRETQYF.